This TCR beta chain was sequenced in a study of T cells in Graves' hyperthyroidism and ophthalmopathy. About the research overall: The initial diagnosis was the point when peripheral blood was collected, ahead of any treatment.

Amplified TCR beta CDR3 regions came from RNA transcripts. HTBI primers drove first-round RT-PCR of the TCR CDR3. TCRdb passed the multiplex PCR reads through MiXCR, listing each CDR3 protein once. Of 250,000 to 350,000 distinct CDR3 sequences in the sample, over 15% were seen once. A lack of ophthalmopathy progression within 18 months defined stable Graves' hyperthyroidism. Hyperthyroidism in the patients, aged 18 to 65, was newly diagnosed and under 2 months in duration. Only a few counts were recorded for this clonotype. The CDR3 runs 15 residues. V shed 1 base and J shed 0 bases, with 8 bases lying between them. Germline V gene sequence: CDR1 SGHKS, CDR2 YYEKEE (reference sequence).

The chain employs TRBV5-5 and TRBJ1-5, with TRBD1 as a possible D gene (6 bases). The source material was blood. The source of this sequence is a man aged 30 to 45 with Graves' hyperthyroidism. CDR3 sequence: CASSLSGDSNQPQHF. DNA of the CDR3: TGTGCCAGCAGCTTGTCAGGGGATAGCAATCAGCCCCAGCATTTT.